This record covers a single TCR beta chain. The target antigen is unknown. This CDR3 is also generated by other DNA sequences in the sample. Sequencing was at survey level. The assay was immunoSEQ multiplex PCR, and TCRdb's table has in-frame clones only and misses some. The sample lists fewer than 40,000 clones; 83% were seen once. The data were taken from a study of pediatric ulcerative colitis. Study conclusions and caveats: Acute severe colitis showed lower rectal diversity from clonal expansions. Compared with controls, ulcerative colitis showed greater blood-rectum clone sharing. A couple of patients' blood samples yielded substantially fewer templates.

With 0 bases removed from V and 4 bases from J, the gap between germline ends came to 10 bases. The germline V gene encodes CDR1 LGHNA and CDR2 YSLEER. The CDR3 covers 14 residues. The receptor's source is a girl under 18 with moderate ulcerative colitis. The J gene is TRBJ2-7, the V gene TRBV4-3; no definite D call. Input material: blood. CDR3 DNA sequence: TGCGCCAGCAGCCAAGACACAGAATCGTACGAGCAGTACTTC. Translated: CASSQDTESYEQYF.